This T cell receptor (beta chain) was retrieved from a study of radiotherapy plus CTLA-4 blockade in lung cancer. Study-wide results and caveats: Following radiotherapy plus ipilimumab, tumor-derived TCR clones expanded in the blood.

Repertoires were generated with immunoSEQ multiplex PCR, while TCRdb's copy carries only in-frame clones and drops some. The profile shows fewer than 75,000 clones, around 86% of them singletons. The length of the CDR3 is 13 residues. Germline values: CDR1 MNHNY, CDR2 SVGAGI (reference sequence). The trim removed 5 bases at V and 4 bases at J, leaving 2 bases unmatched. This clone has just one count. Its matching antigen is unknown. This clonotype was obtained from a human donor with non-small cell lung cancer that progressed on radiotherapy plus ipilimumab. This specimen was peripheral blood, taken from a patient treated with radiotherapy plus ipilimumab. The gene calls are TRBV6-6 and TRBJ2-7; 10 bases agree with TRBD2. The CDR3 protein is CASSRTSGYEQYF. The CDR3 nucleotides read TGTGCCAGCAGTCGGACTAGCGGTTACGAGCAGTACTTC.